The entry below gives a single T cell receptor (beta chain) sequence along with its context. What it binds is unknown. This sample stems from a study of Graves' ophthalmopathy and Graves' hyperthyroidism. Study outcomes and limitations: Blood also held most thyroid clonotypes expanded above 0.001 frequency.

Exclusion covered patients with other autoimmune diseases or uncontrolled infections (as well as pregnancy or lactation). The germline V and J ends were trimmed by 0 bases and 4 bases, with 6 bases remaining between them. Germline V gene lookup returns CDR1 DFQATT and CDR2 SNEGSKA (reference sequence). The CDR3 sequence is 12 residues long. As the template, RNA transcripts were used to amplify TCR beta CDR3 regions. First-round RT-PCR relied on HTBI primers, and a second-round multiplex PCR came next. Via MiXCR, TCRdb re-called the multiplex PCR reads, giving one row per CDR3 protein. The sample has about 700,000 distinct CDR3 sequences, about 44% seen once.

The chain joins TRBV20-1 to TRBJ1-2; D perhaps matches TRBD1 (5 bases). The source of this sequence is an adult man with Graves' ophthalmopathy. Sequenced material: peripheral blood. The CDR3 here is CSARDGTYGYTF. The CDR3 bases are TGCAGTGCTAGAGACGGGACCTATGGCTACACCTTC.